This TCR beta chain was identified during a study of neurological immune-mediated disorders. Overall study: Of the approximately 34 patients with multiple sclerosis, 31 had relapsing-remitting MS, whereas the remaining 3 had secondary progressive MS. Study observations and caveats: The most TCR clonal expansion was seen in HTLV-1-associated myelopathy, and the least was seen in multiple sclerosis, which fell below healthy controls.

This clonotype was recorded a few times. The antigen is not known. Germline CDR1 is KGHSY and CDR2 is FQNENV. The CDR3 is 12 amino acids. Trimming stripped 5 bases from V and 4 bases from J, with 8 bases between. Time point given: longitudinal time-point 2. Via MiXCR, TCRdb re-called the 5' RACE reads, giving one row per CDR3 protein. Of about 80,000 distinct CDR3 sequences listed, 5.8% are singletons. This rearrangement joins TRBV16 to TRBJ1-2, with D tentatively TRBD1 (6 bases). The receptor's source is an older woman with multiple sclerosis. Sequenced: PBMCs. The CDR3 DNA reads TGTGCCAGCAGCTCGGGGGCCTATGGCTACACCTTC. It translates to CASSSGAYGYTF.